Below, one T cell receptor beta chain is given with its context. What it binds is unknown. Here immunoSEQ multiplex PCR was the method, and the copy in TCRdb shows in-frame clones only, minus some. The profile covers 25,000 to 35,000 clones, with roughly nine tenths appearing a single time and roughly 5% taken by the ten largest. The sample is drawn from a study of neoadjuvant nivolumab and ipilimumab in lung cancer. The study's findings and limits: TCR clonality did not significantly correlate with pathologic tumor regression. Blood richness before therapy tracked richness in tumors resected after neoadjuvant therapy.

Germline CDR1 and CDR2: SGHDT and YYEEEE. This CDR3 contains 16 residues. Trimming at V came to 4 bases and at J to 8 bases, leaving 17 bases not matched to a gene. This sequence joins TRBV5-6 and TRBJ1-2, with 7 bases identical to TRBD1. The clonotype was recovered from an adult with non-small cell lung cancer. Sequenced here: peripheral blood, sampled after neoadjuvant nivolumab, alone or with ipilimumab, at or shortly before surgery. CDR3: CASSPTGTVSIVGYTF. In nucleotides, the CDR3 is TGTGCCAGCAGCCCCACCGGGACAGTGTCTATCGTCGGCTACACCTTC.